This T cell receptor beta chain was obtained from a study of tumor and adjacent non-tumor tissue in lung cancer. Overall study context: The patients, around 11 men and 5 or 6 women, were roughly 31 to 85 with stage I to III disease.

This sample's RNA came from whole unsorted tissue. TCRbeta libraries were built with three rounds of nested PCR, modified from ARM-PCR. TCRdb analysed the multiplex PCR reads with MiXCR anew, one entry per CDR3 protein. The sample lists some 84,000 distinct CDR3 sequences, 61% occurring once. To note about this clonotype: A much larger clonotype is one base distant, so this may be a read error.

The sample comprised lung tumor tissue. This sequence was found in a man aged 65-85 years with non-small cell lung cancer.

CDR3 in DNA: TGCGCCAGCAGCAAGGGACGGACCACAGATACGCAGTATTTT. It is translated as CASSKGRTTDTQYF. The chain carries TRBV5-1 and TRBJ2-3; D assignment may be TRBD1 or TRBD2 (5 bases each). This CDR3 contains 14 residues. Trimming removed 4 bases at V and 2 bases at J, with 11 bases between. In germline, CDR1 is SGHRS, CDR2 YFSETQ.